The 25 T cell receptor beta chains listed next were all sequenced from one sample in a study of human T cells and chemical hapten exposure. Stated time point: patch test 1, 2 weeks after DPC sensitization. Treatment: therapeutic diphenylcyclopropenone sensitization with weekly scalp DPC. TCRdb reprocessed the RACE reads with MiXCR, giving one entry per CDR3 protein. Altogether around 300,000 distinct CDR3 sequences are present, 6% to 8.5% being singletons, with the ten largest covering about 8%. The sample in question was whole blood, obtained in connection with sensitization to the hapten diphenylcyclopropenone (DPC). The receptors shown here come from a woman aged 18-29 years with alopecia areata. Some clones in this sample may be carry-over from other donors' samples.

This clonotype was picked up many times. V gene TRBV7-9 combines with J gene TRBJ1-4; 7 bases are shared with TRBD1. J gave up 0 bases and V 4 bases, and 5 bases lay outside the gene matches. Germline assignment: CDR1 SEHNR and CDR2 FQNEAQ (reference sequence). This CDR3 region has 16 residues. The CDR3: CASSSRQGATNEKLFF. CDR3 in DNA: TGTGCCAGCAGCTCACGACAGGGAGCAACTAATGAAAAACTGTTTTTT.

The rearrangement uses TRBV6-1 and TRBJ1-1; D uncertain. The CDR3 is made up of 13 amino acids. Trimming cost V 7 bases and J 1 base, with 10 bases left between them. Germline V CDR1 and CDR2: MNHNS, SASEGT. The CDR3 DNA sequence: TGTGCCAGCATCCTGGACGGGAACACTGAAGCTTTCTTT. It translates to CASILDGNTEAFF.

In its sample, this clonotype was seen a few times. This rearrangement joins TRBV28 to TRBJ1-1; 8 bases match TRBD1. Trimming removed 6 bases from V and 1 base from J; junction bases left unmatched: 10. The CDR3 runs 16 residues. The germline gives CDR1 MDHEN, CDR2 SYDVKM. The CDR3 here is CASRKVPGTGNTEAFF. CDR3 sequence (DNA): TGTGCCAGCAGGAAAGTTCCCGGGACAGGGAACACTGAAGCTTTCTTT. The complete variable domain, with remaining parts taken from reference TRBV28 and TRBJ1-1, reads DVKVTQSSRYLVKRTGEKVFLECVQDMDHENMFWYRQDPGLGLRLIYFSYDVKMKEKGDIPEGYSVSREKKERFSLILESASTNQTSMYLCASRKVPGTGNTEAFFGQGTRLTVV.

This clonotype was picked up many times. The gene calls are TRBV7-6 and TRBJ2-6; unclear D gene. CDR1 is SGHVS and CDR2 is FNYEAQ in the germline V gene. This CDR3 is built from 15 residues. V was trimmed by 0 bases and J by 4 bases, leaving 7 bases between them. CDR3 sequence (DNA): TGTGCCAGCAGCTTAGCTGGCCCCGGGGCCAACGTCCTGACTTTC. Translated, it gives CASSLAGPGANVLTF.

This clonotype was seen many times. The rearrangement uses TRBV6-5 and TRBJ2-1, with 9 bases identical to TRBD2. The germline V gene has CDR1 MNHEY and CDR2 SVGAGI. CDR3 size: 13 residues. V lost 5 bases and J lost 8; bases outside the gene matches: 4. This CDR3 is CASSLAGKDEQFF. The CDR3 nucleotides read TGTGCCAGCAGTCTAGCGGGGAAGGATGAGCAGTTCTTC.

This clonotype was recorded many times. The chain carries TRBV3-1 and TRBJ2-5; D is unclear. This CDR3 has 12 amino acids. Trimming took off 5 bases at V and 2 bases at J, with 6 bases between the two ends. The germline gives CDR1 LGHDT, CDR2 YNNKEL (reference sequence). CDR3 amino acids: CASSNNQETQYF. Written as DNA, the CDR3 is TGTGCCAGCAGCAATAATCAAGAGACCCAGTACTTC.

This chain uses TRBV4-3 with TRBJ2-7, with TRBD2 identical over 7 bases. The CDR3 covers 15 residues. J gave up 0 bases and V 1 base, and 3 bases lay outside the gene matches. Looked up from germline, CDR1 is LGHNA and CDR2 is YSLEER. The DNA for the CDR3 is TGCGCCAGCAGCCAAGCACTAGCGAGCTCCTACGAGCAGTACTTC. Translating gives CASSQALASSYEQYF.

The V and J genes are TRBV6-5 and TRBJ2-7; TRBD1 matches 10 bases. CDR3 length equals 16 residues. CDR1 is MNHEY, CDR2 SVGAGI, per germline. V shed 5 bases, J shed 4 bases, and the junction held 11 bases outside the gene matches. The CDR3 here is CASSPSEWGQGYEQYF. The CDR3 bases are TGTGCCAGCAGTCCGTCGGAATGGGGACAGGGGTACGAGCAGTACTTC.

In this sample, this clonotype turned up many times. V gene TRBV27 combines with J gene TRBJ1-5, with TRBD1 matching 7 bases. Germline V CDR1 and CDR2: MNHEY, SMNVEV (reference sequence). The CDR3 is 15 residues long. V was clipped by 5 bases and J by 5 bases; unmatched bases: 9. CDR3: CASSRTGEAYQPQHF. For the CDR3, the DNA is TGTGCCAGCAGTCGAACAGGGGAGGCTTATCAGCCCCAGCATTTT.

This clonotype was counted ten times or more. The rearrangement joins TRBV18 to TRBJ1-1; D is unclear. CDR3 length: 19 amino acids. Germline V gives CDR1 KGHSH, CDR2 LQKENI. Deletions cut 0 bases from V and 0 bases from J, with 20 bases between. CDR3 in amino acids: CASSPPVVSGGSMNTEAFF. In DNA, the CDR3 is TGTGCCAGCTCACCACCGGTGGTAAGTGGTGGGAGCATGAACACTGAAGCTTTCTTT.

The chain joins TRBV10-3 to TRBJ2-2, with D uncertain. The V and J ends lost 2 bases and 1 base respectively, with 11 bases between them. CDR3 length: 16 amino acids. Germline-derived CDR1 and CDR2 are ENHRY and SYGVKD. CDR3 in DNA: TGTGCCATCAGTGAGAATCCGCTCGGGAACACCGGGGAGCTGTTTTTT. Translated: CAISENPLGNTGELFF.

This clonotype came up a few times. V is TRBV4-2 and J is TRBJ2-5; tentatively, D is TRBD2 (6 bases). V gave up 0 bases and J gave up 7 bases, with 15 bases separating them. Germline CDR1 reads LGHNA; CDR2 reads YNFKEQ. This CDR3 contains 15 residues. Here the CDR3 reads CASSQEGGGKGTQYF. As DNA, the CDR3 is TGTGCCAGCAGCCAAGAAGGTGGAGGGAAGGGGACCCAGTACTTC.

The chain links TRBV7-9 to TRBJ2-3; TRBD1 agrees at 7 bases. V was clipped by 5 bases and J by 4 bases; unmatched bases: 9. The CDR3 length is 15 residues. Germline CDR1 reads SEHNR; CDR2 reads FQNEAQ (reference sequence). The CDR3 nucleotides read TGTGCCAGCAGCCAAACAGGGGCGTTTGCAGATACGCAGTATTTT. Translating gives CASSQTGAFADTQYF. Complete variable domain (other parts from reference TRBV7-9 and TRBJ2-3): DTGVSQNPRHKITKRGQNVTFRCDPISEHNRLYWYRQTLGQGPEFLTYFQNEAQLEKSRLLSDRFSAERPKGSFSTLEIQRTEQGDSAMYLCASSQTGAFADTQYFGPGTRLTVL.

The chain couples TRBV20-1 to TRBJ2-3, with TRBD1 matching 8 bases. This CDR3 comprises 16 residues. CDR1 and CDR2 from the germline V gene are DFQATT and SNEGSKA (reference sequence). Trimming removed 1 base from V and 0 bases from J; junction bases left unmatched: 6. Here the CDR3 reads CSARGPGQASTDTQYF. As DNA, the CDR3 is TGCAGTGCTAGAGGACCGGGACAGGCGAGCACAGATACGCAGTATTTT.

This clonotype turned up a few times. The CDR3 sequence is CASSFTGLARNEQFF. In DNA form, the CDR3 reads TGTGCCAGCAGCTTCACGGGACTAGCACGTAATGAGCAGTTCTTC. The J gene is TRBJ2-1, the V gene TRBV5-4; TRBD2 matches at 9 bases. CDR3 length: 15 amino acids. J lost 7 bases, V lost 2 bases, and 7 bases had no gene match. Germline assignment: CDR1 SGHNT and CDR2 YYREEE (reference sequence). The entire variable domain, with the rest obtained from reference TRBV5-4 and TRBJ2-1, is as follows: ETGVTQSPTHLIKTRGQQVTLRCSSQSGHNTVSWYQQALGQGPQFIFQYYREEENGRGNFPPRFSGLQFPNYSSELNVNALELDDSALYLCASSFTGLARNEQFFGPGTRLTVL.

The chain uses TRBV20-1 and TRBJ1-6; TRBD1 might be the D (5 bases). The V and J ends lost 1 base and 8 bases respectively, with 12 bases between them. This CDR3 contains 14 residues. In germline, CDR1 is DFQATT, CDR2 SNEGSKA (reference sequence). The CDR3 nucleotides read TGCAGTGCTAGAGTGGGGGGAAAGGATTCACCCCTCCACTTT. Translation: CSARVGGKDSPLHF.

V usage is TRBV10-3 and J usage is TRBJ1-2; D is perhaps TRBD1 (6 bases). The CDR3 has 17 amino acids. V was shortened by 2 bases and J by 2 bases, with 18 bases between the two germline ends. Germline lookup yields CDR1 ENHRY and CDR2 SYGVKD. As DNA, the CDR3 is TGTGCCATCAGTGAGATCGTCAGGGGAGGAATGAACTATGGCTACACCTTC. It specifies CAISEIVRGGMNYGYTF.

This clonotype was counted only a few times. This chain uses TRBV3-1 with TRBJ1-4, with TRBD1 matching over 8 bases. V shed 4 bases and J 9 bases; nucleotides not matched to a gene: 10. Germline CDR1 and CDR2: LGHDT and YNNKEL (reference sequence). This CDR3 spans 15 amino acids. The CDR3 DNA follows: TGTGCCAGCAGCCGCCGGACAGGGTTTAGTAAAAAACTGTTTTTT. As protein: CASSRRTGFSKKLFF.

In its sample, this clonotype was seen many times. The V gene is TRBV29-1, the J gene TRBJ2-5; 7 bases match TRBD2. Germline V lookup: CDR1 SQVTM, CDR2 ANQGSEA. V trimming: 7 bases; J trimming: 2 bases; junction bases outside the gene matches: 7. The CDR3 is made up of 13 amino acids. CDR3 in amino acids: CSGSSGEQETQYF. The CDR3 DNA reads as TGCAGCGGGTCCAGCGGGGAACAAGAGACCCAGTACTTC.

Regarding this clonotype: Compared with germline, one end of the junction differs, possibly owing to a read error. The chain combines TRBV4-3 with TRBJ1-2; D may be TRBD1 (5 bases). The CDR3 totals 13 residues. Germline assignment: CDR1 LGHNA and CDR2 YSLEER. The CDR3 region has the DNA TGCGCCAGCAGCAAAGAACAGGCCTATGGCTACACCTTC. Translated, it gives CASSKEQAYGYTF.

The chain carries TRBV27 and TRBJ2-4, with D perhaps TRBD2 (6 bases). CDR3 length: 16 amino acids. Germline CDR1 and CDR2: MNHEY and SMNVEV (reference sequence). Trimming left V 4 bases short and J 0 bases short, with 13 bases between. The CDR3 sequence is CASSSVTGLAKNIQYF. For the CDR3, the DNA is TGTGCCAGCAGTTCCGTCACGGGACTAGCCAAAAACATTCAGTACTTC.

This clonotype was seen repeatedly, ten times or more. The rearrangement links TRBV28 to TRBJ2-2; D is unresolved. The germline CDR1 and CDR2 sequences are MDHEN and SYDVKM. The CDR3 length is 16 residues. The V gene lost 6 bases and the J gene lost 0 bases, with 14 bases spanning the gap. The CDR3 here is CASSSRHFPNTGELFF. The CDR3 nucleotides are TGTGCCAGCAGCTCCCGACACTTTCCGAACACCGGGGAGCTGTTTTTT.

This chain connects TRBV7-3 to TRBJ2-5; tentatively, D is TRBD1 (6 bases). Per germline, CDR1 SGHTA and CDR2 FQGTGA. V lost 1 base, J lost 0 bases, and 9 bases lay in between. The CDR3 consists of 15 residues. The CDR3 loop reads CASSLNQGYQETQYF. The CDR3, as DNA: TGTGCCAGCAGCTTAAACCAGGGGTACCAAGAGACCCAGTACTTC.

This clonotype was counted a few times. Written as DNA, the CDR3 is TGTGCCAGCAGCTTAGCGATGGTTCTAGCCAAAAACATTCAGTACTTC. This sequence encodes CASSLAMVLAKNIQYF. V is TRBV7-6 and J is TRBJ2-4; D ambiguous. V was pared by 0 bases and J by 0 bases, with 9 bases between. The CDR3 runs 16 residues. Germline V gene data show CDR1 as SGHVS and CDR2 as FNYEAQ.

The chain recombines TRBV6-1 with TRBJ2-2; D is perhaps TRBD1 (5 bases). The germline gives CDR1 MNHNS, CDR2 SASEGT. This CDR3 contains 19 residues. Trimming stripped 2 bases from V and 2 bases from J, with 21 bases between. The CDR3 DNA reads as TGTGCCAGCAGTGAAAAGGCGTTCGTAGGGGTTGGAAACACCGGGGAGCTGTTTTTT. Translated: CASSEKAFVGVGNTGELFF.